This T cell receptor beta chain was recorded in a study of naive and memory T cell subsets. Overall study findings and caveats: Over 90% of naive TCR sequences appeared only once after error correction, unlike memory subsets. Clonotypes here are unpaired alpha or beta chain sequences.

At least ten counts were recorded for this clonotype. Its target is not known. An equimolar mix of two oligonucleotides served as the beta constant-region primer for TRBC1 and TRBC2. Each CDR3 protein is one row after TCRdb ran MiXCR on the UMI-ligation and nested PCR reads. The sample consists of around 30,000 distinct CDR3 sequences, around 10% of them appearing once. V shed 6 bases and J 3 bases; nucleotides not matched to a gene: 4. This CDR3 is built from 13 residues. Germline V lookup: CDR1 SEHNR, CDR2 FQNEAQ (reference sequence). This TCR was recovered from a human donor in good health. This chain joins TRBV7-9 and TRBJ2-7, with 8 bases aligning to TRBD1. The sequenced sample was effector memory CD4+ T cells from blood. Stated subset: effector memory, CD45RA- CD27-. In nucleotides, the CDR3 is TGTGCCAGCAGGAGAACAGGGGGCTACGAGCAGTACTTC. As protein: CASRRTGGYEQYF. The variable domain in full, completed from reference TRBV7-9 and TRBJ2-7, reads DTGVSQNPRHKITKRGQNVTFRCDPISEHNRLYWYRQTLGQGPEFLTYFQNEAQLEKSRLLSDRFSAERPKGSFSTLEIQRTEQGDSAMYLCASRRTGGYEQYFGPGTRLTVT.